This TCR beta chain stems from a study of OX40 agonist ivuxolimab in advanced cancers. Notes on the study in general: CD4+ T cells averaged fewer expanded clones than CD8+ T cells. Among the least clonally expanded were partial responders at 0.1-3.0 mg/kg. Researchers did not determine the expanded peripheral T cells' antigen specificity.

Per the germline V gene, CDR1 is MNHEY and CDR2 is SVGAGI. The CDR3 spans 13 residues. Trimming stripped 6 bases from V and 6 bases from J, with 12 bases between. Comments on this clone: Its specificity is unknown.

Produced via immunoSEQ multiplex PCR; TCRdb's table is partial and in-frame only. The data contain under 150,000 clones, approximately 90% of them singletons. The chain is built from TRBV6-5 and TRBJ1-3; D may be TRBD1 (5 bases). The clonotype was recovered from an adult with an advanced solid tumor such as melanoma, head and neck, liver or kidney cancer. The sample in question was CD4+ or CD8+ T cells sorted from blood, obtained in a trial of the OX40 agonist ivuxolimab. CDR3 sequence reads: CASRDTGQNTIYF. The CDR3 DNA reads TGTGCCAGCAGAGATACGGGGCAAAACACCATATATTTT.